This TCR beta chain came from a study of CD8 T cells in Susac syndrome. CDR1 and CDR2 (germline): MNHEY, SVGAGI. Trimming pared 7 bases from V and 9 bases from J, leaving 13 bases between. This CDR3 comprises 13 residues. An input of roughly 0.45 to 1 ug of RNA was subjected to reverse transcription using random hexamers. Amplification of TCR beta CDR3 used immunoSEQ multiplex PCR across 54 Vbeta and 13 Jbeta. TCRdb redid the calling of the immunoSEQ multiplex PCR reads with MiXCR, one entry per CDR3 protein. The sample carries 230,000 or so distinct CDR3 sequences, about 96% recorded once. High-throughput TCR beta sequencing covered peripheral CD8+ and CD4+ T cells. Stable or active relapsing-remitting multiple sclerosis, untreated and meeting revised McDonald criteria, defined the controls. Both CD4+ and CD8+ T cells were negatively isolated, and TEMRA cells underwent FACS enrichment.

Sequencing used CD4+ T cells from PBMCs. V usage is TRBV6-5 and J usage is TRBJ1-6, with a tentative D call TRBD1 (5 bases). The receptor comes from a human donor with multiple sclerosis. The CDR3 loop reads CASMQGGGSPLHF. The CDR3 DNA is TGTGCCAGCATGCAGGGTGGAGGTTCACCCCTCCACTTT.